Listed here are 7 T cell receptor beta chains from one sample, sequenced in a study of CD8+ T cells in alopecia areata. Treatment denoted: oral pan-JAK inhibitor, 5-10 mg twice daily. Following extraction, RNA underwent reverse transcription to cDNA, which served as the sequencing template. The data were produced by immunoSEQ multiplex PCR, yet TCRdb's version contains in-frame clones alone and is incomplete. The table includes approximately 200,000 clones, about three fifths detected once. This specimen consisted of CD4+ T cells sorted from blood, obtained at week 24, from a patient treated with tofacitinib. The receptors were sampled from a human donor with alopecia areata.

The J gene is TRBJ1-1, the V gene TRBV9, with D perhaps TRBD1 (6 bases). This CDR3 comprises 12 residues. Germline CDR1 is SGDLS and CDR2 is YYNGEE. Trimming removed 3 bases at V and 8 bases at J, with 11 bases between. Here the CDR3 DNA reads TGTGCCAGCAGCGCTCTAGACAGGGAAGCTTTCTTT. Translated, it gives CASSALDREAFF. Full variable domain (rest looked up from reference TRBV9 and TRBJ1-1): DSGVTQTPKHLITATGQRVTLRCSPRSGDLSVYWYQQSLDQGLQFLIQYYNGEERAKGNILERFSAQQFPDLHSELNLSSLELGDSALYFCASSALDREAFFGQGTRLTVV.

The chain employs TRBV9 and TRBJ2-7; a weak D match, TRBD1 (5 bases). V lost 4 bases and J 3 bases, leaving 14 bases between the germline ends. The germline V gene encodes CDR1 SGDLS and CDR2 YYNGEE. This CDR3 contains 14 residues. CDR3 coding DNA: TGTGCCAGCAGCCTCTCGGACACCAACTACGAGCAGTACTTC. Translating gives CASSLSDTNYEQYF.

The chain joins TRBV19 to TRBJ2-4; TRBD1 aligns across 8 bases. Germline V lookup: CDR1 LNHDA, CDR2 SQIVND (reference sequence). The junction had 8 bases not matched to a gene; V was cut back by 5 bases and J by 8 bases. This CDR3 has 14 amino acids. The CDR3 reads CASSADRGRDIQYF. The DNA for the CDR3 is TGTGCCAGTAGTGCCGACAGGGGAAGGGACATTCAGTACTTC.

The genes are TRBV30 and TRBJ2-6, with D perhaps matching TRBD1 (7 bases). The CDR3 sequence is 15 residues long. Trimming took 3 bases from V and 3 from J, leaving 12 bases between them. The germline V gene has CDR1 GTSNPN and CDR2 SVGIG (reference sequence). CDR3 amino acids: CAWRARGVGANVLTF. In DNA form, the CDR3 reads TGTGCCTGGAGAGCCAGGGGGGTTGGGGCCAACGTCCTGACTTTC.

Notes on this clone: Other DNA sequences in the same sample also yield this CDR3. V gene TRBV29-1 combines with J gene TRBJ2-5; D is unresolved. V dropped 3 bases and J dropped 2 bases, with 7 bases sitting between them. Germline V gene sequence: CDR1 SQVTM, CDR2 ANQGSEA. The CDR3 spans 12 residues. The CDR3 protein is CSVEVQQETQYF. The CDR3 DNA sequence: TGCAGCGTTGAGGTCCAGCAAGAGACCCAGTACTTC.

CDR3 in DNA: TGTGCCAGCAGCCTATCCATGAGCACAGATACGCAGTATTTT. This sequence encodes CASSLSMSTDTQYF. This chain links TRBV5-6 with TRBJ2-3; D gene uncertain. Germline V gene data show CDR1 as SGHDT and CDR2 as YYEEEE. The V gene lost 4 bases and the J gene lost 0 bases, with 9 bases spanning the gap. This CDR3 has 14 residues.

This rearrangement joins TRBV6-5 to TRBJ1-2; 7 nucleotides match TRBD1. The V gene's germline CDR1 is MNHEY and CDR2 SVGAGI. This CDR3 spans 14 amino acids. Trimming took 8 bases from V and 2 from J; bases not matched to a gene: 8. The CDR3 is CASAAGGGNYGYTF. CDR3 sequence (DNA): TGTGCCAGCGCTGCAGGGGGTGGAAACTATGGCTACACCTTC.